The 25 T cell receptor beta chains presented below share a single source sample, sequenced in a study of long-term antiretroviral therapy in people with HIV. At the survey level, the v3.0 immunoSEQ assay was run. Profiled with immunoSEQ multiplex PCR; TCRdb holds only in-frame clones, not every one. The sample has approximately 13,000 clones; under 80% are singletons. The starting material was unsorted PBMCs, obtained 3.1 years after starting antiretroviral therapy. These receptors were taken from a man between 35 and 55 years old with HIV.

The V gene is TRBV7-9, the J gene TRBJ2-5; 9 nucleotides match TRBD2. Trimming at V came to 3 bases and at J to 4 bases, leaving 6 bases not matched to a gene. Germline-derived CDR1 and CDR2 are SEHNR and FQNEAQ (reference sequence). This CDR3 region has 15 residues. This CDR3 is CASSLGAGGVETQYF. The DNA for the CDR3 is TGTGCCAGCAGCTTGGGAGCGGGGGGTGTAGAGACCCAGTACTTC.

Relative to its sample, this clone is medium-sized (0.01 to 0.1%). This chain links TRBV5-6 with TRBJ2-7; the match to TRBD1 covers 10 bases. This CDR3 comprises 15 residues. The germline gives CDR1 SGHDT, CDR2 YYEEEE. J was trimmed by 6 bases and V by 3 bases; bases with no gene match: 9. CDR3 region: CASSSGGTGDAEQYF. CDR3 nucleotide sequence: TGTGCCAGCAGCTCCGGGGGGACAGGGGACGCCGAGCAGTACTTC.

V and J are TRBV5-1 and TRBJ2-7; 7 bases align to TRBD1. CDR3 length: 14 amino acids. Germline V gene sequence: CDR1 SGHRS, CDR2 YFSETQ. V lost 3 bases, J lost 3 bases, and 6 bases stayed unmatched. The CDR3 reads CASSSTGAGYEQYF. In DNA, the CDR3 is TGCGCCAGCAGCTCCACAGGGGCTGGCTACGAGCAGTACTTC.

This clone appeared a few times. For the CDR3, the DNA is TGTGCCAGCAGCCCATATATGGGGTTAGCCTACGAGCAGTACTTC. Its protein product is CASSPYMGLAYEQYF. The V call is TRBV14, the J call TRBJ2-7; D gene ambiguous. The CDR3 extends over 15 amino acids. Germline CDR1 is SGHDN and CDR2 is FVKESK. The germline V and J ends were trimmed by 4 bases and 2 bases, with 15 bases remaining between them.

The chain links TRBV28 to TRBJ1-2, with TRBD1 matching 10 bases. Per the germline V gene, CDR1 is MDHEN and CDR2 is SYDVKM. V shed 6 bases, J shed 4 bases, and the junction held 8 bases outside the gene matches. The CDR3 runs to 15 residues. DNA for the CDR3: TGTGCCAGCAGACCGGGACAGGGGCCTTCCTATGGCTACACCTTC. Its translation is CASRPGQGPSYGYTF.

This clone appeared a single time. The chain uses TRBV6-5 and TRBJ2-5; D may be TRBD1 (5 bases). The germline gives CDR1 MNHEY, CDR2 SVGAGI. Trimming took 8 bases from V and 4 from J, leaving 11 bases between them. CDR3 length equals 12 residues. In DNA form, the CDR3 reads TGTGCCAGCGGTCCAGGGCTAGAGACCCAGTACTTC. Its translation is CASGPGLETQYF.

This chain uses TRBV2 with TRBJ1-5; a possible D gene is TRBD1 (6 bases). The CDR3 sequence is 13 residues long. V dropped 7 bases and J dropped 3 bases, with 10 bases sitting between them. Per germline, CDR1 SNHLY and CDR2 FYNNEI. The DNA of the CDR3 is TGTGCCAGCAACCGGGACAACAATCAGCCCCAGCATTTT. This encodes CASNRDNNQPQHF.

V and J are TRBV23-1 and TRBJ1-6; D not resolved. TRBV23-1 is an open reading frame whose function is uncertain. V lost 0 bases, J lost 5 bases, and 14 bases lay in between. The CDR3 sequence is 17 residues long. For the CDR3, the DNA is TGCGCCAGCAGTCAATCGAAAGGATTCAGGAATAATTCACCCCTCCACTTT. This encodes CASSQSKGFRNNSPLHF.

The chain combines TRBV27 with TRBJ1-5, with D possibly matching TRBD1 (6 bases). V lost 0 bases and J 7 bases, leaving 7 bases between the germline ends. The germline CDR1 and CDR2 sequences are MNHEY and SMNVEV (reference sequence). This CDR3 comprises 13 residues. In DNA, the CDR3 is TGTGCCAGCAGTTTATCCCAGGGGCAGCCCCAGCATTTT. Amino acids: CASSLSQGQPQHF.

The CDR3 sequence: CASRGRLNTEAFF. Here the CDR3 DNA reads TGTGCCAGCAGAGGCCGTTTGAACACTGAAGCTTTCTTT. This rearrangement joins TRBV6-5 to TRBJ1-1; no reliable D call. With 6 bases removed from V and 0 bases from J, the gap between germline ends came to 8 bases. The CDR3 sequence is 13 residues long. Germline V lookup: CDR1 MNHEY, CDR2 SVGAGI.

V usage is TRBV2 and J usage is TRBJ1-2; 9 nucleotides match TRBD1. CDR1 is SNHLY, CDR2 FYNNEI, per germline. Trimming took 6 bases from V and 7 from J; bases not matched to a gene: 9. The CDR3 runs 14 residues. This CDR3 is CASRGDRDRAGYTF. The CDR3 nucleotides read TGTGCCAGCAGGGGGGACAGGGACCGTGCTGGCTACACCTTC.

V gene TRBV2 combines with J gene TRBJ2-2, with D possibly being TRBD1 (6 bases). CDR1 is SNHLY, CDR2 FYNNEI, per germline. The CDR3 sequence is 13 residues long. Trimming pared 7 bases from V and 5 bases from J, leaving 11 bases between. In nucleotides, the CDR3 is TGTGCCAGCAACGGCAGGGGTACCGGGGAGCTGTTTTTT. Translating it yields CASNGRGTGELFF.

This clone was recorded once. V and J are TRBV5-1 and TRBJ2-7; possibly TRBD1 or TRBD2 for D (6 bases each). The CDR3 runs 14 residues. The V gene's germline CDR1 is SGHRS and CDR2 YFSETQ. V shed 0 bases and J shed 3 bases, with 10 bases lying between them. The CDR3 DNA sequence: TGCGCCAGCAGCTTGGGGGGGGCCCTCTACGAGCAGTACTTC. It specifies CASSLGGALYEQYF. Full variable domain (rest looked up from reference TRBV5-1 and TRBJ2-7): KAGVTQTPRYLIKTRGQQVTLSCSPISGHRSVSWYQQTPGQGLQFLFEYFSETQRNKGNFPGRFSGRQFSNSRSEMNVSTLELGDSALYLCASSLGGALYEQYFGPGTRLTVT.

The CDR3 nucleotides are TGCAGCGTTTCCCCGGGGGGCGCGGATACGCAGTATTTT. Translating it yields CSVSPGGADTQYF. J is TRBJ2-3 and V is TRBV29-1; maybe TRBD2 (7 bases). Germline CDR1 is SQVTM and CDR2 is ANQGSEA. V was trimmed by 5 bases and J by 6 bases, leaving 15 bases between them. CDR3 length: 13 residues.

This clone was seen only a few times. The V and J genes are TRBV27 and TRBJ2-7; D is undetermined. V lost 2 bases, J lost 0 bases, and 5 bases lay in between. The length of the CDR3 is 13 residues. The germline V gene has CDR1 MNHEY and CDR2 SMNVEV (reference sequence). The CDR3 loop is CASSLRFSYEQYF. CDR3 DNA: TGTGCCAGCAGTTTAAGGTTCTCCTACGAGCAGTACTTC.

The V call is TRBV2, the J call TRBJ2-2; D assignment may be TRBD1 or TRBD2 (5 bases each). V shed 6 bases and J shed 7 bases, with 15 bases lying between them. CDR1 and CDR2 (germline): SNHLY, FYNNEI. The CDR3 is 14 residues long. For the CDR3, the DNA is TGTGCCAGCAGGGGGGACCGATTAAGCGGGGAGCTGTTTTTT. Protein: CASRGDRLSGELFF.

V gene TRBV27 combines with J gene TRBJ2-5, with TRBD2 matching over 8 bases. The length of the CDR3 is 15 residues. V lost 5 bases to trimming and J lost 5 bases; unmatched junction nucleotides: 10. Per germline, CDR1 MNHEY and CDR2 SMNVEV (reference sequence). The CDR3 loop reads CASSPPGLEAETQYF. The CDR3, as DNA: TGTGCCAGCAGTCCACCGGGACTAGAGGCGGAGACCCAGTACTTC.

This clone has a handful of counts. This sequence joins TRBV7-9 and TRBJ2-7, with D unclear. V shed 5 bases and J shed 6 bases, with 8 bases lying between them. Per the germline V gene, CDR1 is SEHNR and CDR2 is FQNEAQ (reference sequence). This CDR3 spans 11 amino acids. CDR3 coding DNA: TGTGCCAGCAGCGATCCGGGCGAGCAGTACTTC. This translates into CASSDPGEQYF.

The chain is built from TRBV5-4 and TRBJ2-6; 7 bases agree with TRBD1. Per germline, CDR1 SGHNT and CDR2 YYREEE (reference sequence). The CDR3 consists of 18 residues. After removal of 4 bases from V and 0 bases from J, the junction contained 10 bases not matched to a gene. CDR3: CASSRRDSGSSGANVLTF. For the CDR3, the DNA is TGTGCCAGCAGCCGCCGGGACAGTGGAAGCTCTGGGGCCAACGTCCTGACTTTC.

The chain is built from TRBV27 and TRBJ1-1; tentative D call: TRBD1 (5 bases). The CDR3 has 13 residues. Trimming shortened V by 8 bases and J by 7 bases, and 17 bases separated the two germline ends. Looked up from germline, CDR1 is MNHEY and CDR2 is SMNVEV (reference sequence). DNA for the CDR3: TGTGCCAGCCACAGGAAAGGGGCTTTTGAAGCTTTCTTT. Residues: CASHRKGAFEAFF.

This clone was observed a handful of times. The gene calls are TRBV27 and TRBJ2-7, with TRBD1 matching 8 bases. Unmatched junction bases numbered 12, after V lost 6 bases and J lost 2 bases. This CDR3 contains 16 residues. Germline CDR1 and CDR2: MNHEY and SMNVEV (reference sequence). The CDR3 bases are TGTGCCAGCAGCCCCGGACAGGGTTTAGTCCCCTACGAGCAGTACTTC. Translating gives CASSPGQGLVPYEQYF.

The V call is TRBV11-1, the J call TRBJ2-7; TRBD1 matches 8 bases. The V gene end was trimmed by 5 bases and the J gene end by 0 bases; junction bases not matched to a gene: 12. This CDR3 is built from 17 residues. Germline values: CDR1 SGHAT, CDR2 FQDESV (reference sequence). The CDR3 nucleotides are TGTGCCAGCAGCCCAATCTCCGGGACAGGTTACTCCTACGAGCAGTACTTC. Its translation: CASSPISGTGYSYEQYF.

The rearrangement joins TRBV5-1 to TRBJ2-3; perhaps TRBD2 as D (5 bases). From germline, CDR1 is SGHRS and CDR2 YFSETQ. The CDR3 runs 14 residues. With 3 bases removed from V and 3 bases from J, the gap between germline ends came to 11 bases. CDR3 residues: CASSWVGETDTQYF. In nucleotides, the CDR3 is TGCGCCAGCAGCTGGGTTGGGGAGACAGATACGCAGTATTTT.

V is TRBV5-4 and J is TRBJ2-2; a weak D match, TRBD1 (6 bases). The CDR3 consists of 15 residues. Per germline, CDR1 SGHNT and CDR2 YYREEE (reference sequence). V gave up 2 bases and J gave up 6 bases, with 14 bases separating them. CDR3: CASSFRPGEPGELFF. The CDR3 nucleotides are TGTGCCAGCAGCTTCCGGCCAGGGGAGCCCGGGGAGCTGTTTTTT.

With respect to this clone: This sample includes further DNA sequences coding for the same CDR3. This rearrangement joins TRBV9 to TRBJ2-3, with 7 bases aligning to TRBD2. Unmatched junction bases numbered 6, after V lost 0 bases and J lost 2 bases. The germline V gene has CDR1 SGDLS and CDR2 YYNGEE. The CDR3 is made up of 16 amino acids. CDR3 DNA: TGTGCCAGCAGCGTAGACAACGGGGGGACCACAGATACGCAGTATTTT. The encoded protein is CASSVDNGGTTDTQYF.